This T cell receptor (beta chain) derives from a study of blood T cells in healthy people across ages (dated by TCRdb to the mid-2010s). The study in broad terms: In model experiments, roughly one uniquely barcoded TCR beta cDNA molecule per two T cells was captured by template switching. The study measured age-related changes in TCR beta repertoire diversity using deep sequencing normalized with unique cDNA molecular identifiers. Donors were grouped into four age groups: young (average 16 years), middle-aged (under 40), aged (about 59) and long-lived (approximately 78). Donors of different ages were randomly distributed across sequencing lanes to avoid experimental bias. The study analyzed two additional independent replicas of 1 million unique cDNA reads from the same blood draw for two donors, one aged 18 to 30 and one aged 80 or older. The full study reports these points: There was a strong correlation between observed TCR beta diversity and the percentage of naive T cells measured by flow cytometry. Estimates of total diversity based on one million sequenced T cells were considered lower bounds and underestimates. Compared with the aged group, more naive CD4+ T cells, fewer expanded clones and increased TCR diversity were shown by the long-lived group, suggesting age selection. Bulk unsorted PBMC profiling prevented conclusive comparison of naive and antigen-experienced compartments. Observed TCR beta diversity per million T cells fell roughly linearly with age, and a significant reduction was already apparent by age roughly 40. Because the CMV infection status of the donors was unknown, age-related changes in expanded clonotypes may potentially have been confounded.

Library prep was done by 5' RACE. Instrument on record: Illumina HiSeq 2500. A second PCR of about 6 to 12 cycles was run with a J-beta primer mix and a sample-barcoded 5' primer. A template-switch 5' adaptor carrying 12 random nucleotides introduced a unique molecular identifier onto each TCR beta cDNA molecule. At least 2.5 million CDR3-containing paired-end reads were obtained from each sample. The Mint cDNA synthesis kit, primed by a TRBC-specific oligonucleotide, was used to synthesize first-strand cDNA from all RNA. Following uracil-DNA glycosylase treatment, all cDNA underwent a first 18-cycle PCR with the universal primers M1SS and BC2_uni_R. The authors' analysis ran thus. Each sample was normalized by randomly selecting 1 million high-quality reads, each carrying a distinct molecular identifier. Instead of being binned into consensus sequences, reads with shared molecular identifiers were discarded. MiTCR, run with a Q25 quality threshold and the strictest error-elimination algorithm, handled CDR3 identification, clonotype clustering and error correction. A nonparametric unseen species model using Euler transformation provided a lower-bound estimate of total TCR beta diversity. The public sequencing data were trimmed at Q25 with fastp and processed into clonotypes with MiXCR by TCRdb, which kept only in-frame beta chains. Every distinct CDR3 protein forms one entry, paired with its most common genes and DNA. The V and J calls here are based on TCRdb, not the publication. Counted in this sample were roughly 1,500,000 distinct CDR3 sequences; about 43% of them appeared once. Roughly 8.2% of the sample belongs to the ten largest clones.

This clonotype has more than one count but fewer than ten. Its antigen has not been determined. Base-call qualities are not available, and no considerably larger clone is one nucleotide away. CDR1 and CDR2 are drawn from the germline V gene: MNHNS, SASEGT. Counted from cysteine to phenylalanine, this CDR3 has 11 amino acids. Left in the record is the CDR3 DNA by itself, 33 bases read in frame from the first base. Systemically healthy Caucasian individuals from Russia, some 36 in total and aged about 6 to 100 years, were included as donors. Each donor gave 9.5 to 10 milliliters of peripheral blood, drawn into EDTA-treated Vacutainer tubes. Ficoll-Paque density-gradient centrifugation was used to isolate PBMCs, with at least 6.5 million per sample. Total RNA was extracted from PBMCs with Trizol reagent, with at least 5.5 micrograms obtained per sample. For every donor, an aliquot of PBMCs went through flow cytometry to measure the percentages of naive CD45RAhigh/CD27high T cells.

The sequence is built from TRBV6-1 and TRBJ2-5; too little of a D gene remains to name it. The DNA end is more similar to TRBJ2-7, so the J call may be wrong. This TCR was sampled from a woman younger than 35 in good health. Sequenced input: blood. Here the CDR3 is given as CASSEFVEQYF. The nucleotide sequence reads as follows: TGTGCCAGCAGTGAATTTGTCGAGCAGTACTTC.